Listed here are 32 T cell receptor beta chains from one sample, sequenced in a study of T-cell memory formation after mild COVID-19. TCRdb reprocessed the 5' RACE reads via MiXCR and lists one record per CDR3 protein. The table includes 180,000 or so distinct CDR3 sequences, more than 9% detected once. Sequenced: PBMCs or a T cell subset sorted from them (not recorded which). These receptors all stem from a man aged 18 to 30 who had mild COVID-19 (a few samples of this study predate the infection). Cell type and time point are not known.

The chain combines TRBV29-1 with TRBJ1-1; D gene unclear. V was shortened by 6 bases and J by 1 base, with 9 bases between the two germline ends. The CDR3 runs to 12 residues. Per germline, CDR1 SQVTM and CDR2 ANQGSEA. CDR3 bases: TGCAGCGTGGGCCGCAAGAACACTGAAGCTTTCTTT. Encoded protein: CSVGRKNTEAFF.

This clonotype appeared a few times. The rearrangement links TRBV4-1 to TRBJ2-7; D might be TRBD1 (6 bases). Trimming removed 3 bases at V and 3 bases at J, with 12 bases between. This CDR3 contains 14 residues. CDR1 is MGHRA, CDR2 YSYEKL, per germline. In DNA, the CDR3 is TGCGCCAGCAGCCACCTGACAGGAAACTACGAGCAGTACTTC. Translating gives CASSHLTGNYEQYF.

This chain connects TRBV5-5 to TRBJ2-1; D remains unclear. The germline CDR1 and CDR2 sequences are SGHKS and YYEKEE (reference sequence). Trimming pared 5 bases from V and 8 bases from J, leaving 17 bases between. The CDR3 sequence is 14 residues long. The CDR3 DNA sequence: TGTGCCAGCAGGAATCCTGGTCGTCGGTATGAGCAGTTCTTC. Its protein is CASRNPGRRYEQFF.

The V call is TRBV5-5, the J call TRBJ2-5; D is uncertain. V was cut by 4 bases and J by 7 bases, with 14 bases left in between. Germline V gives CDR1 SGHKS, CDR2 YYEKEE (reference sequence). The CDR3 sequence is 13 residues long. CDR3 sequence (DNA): TGTGCCAGCAGCCCTGAGCCTTCAGGGACCCAGTACTTC. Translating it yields CASSPEPSGTQYF.

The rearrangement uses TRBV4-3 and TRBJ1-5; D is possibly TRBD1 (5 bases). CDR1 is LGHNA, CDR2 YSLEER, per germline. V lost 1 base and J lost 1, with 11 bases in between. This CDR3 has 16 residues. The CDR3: CASSQVSGGSNQPQHF. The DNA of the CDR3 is TGCGCCAGCAGCCAAGTTTCTGGGGGGAGCAATCAGCCCCAGCATTTT.

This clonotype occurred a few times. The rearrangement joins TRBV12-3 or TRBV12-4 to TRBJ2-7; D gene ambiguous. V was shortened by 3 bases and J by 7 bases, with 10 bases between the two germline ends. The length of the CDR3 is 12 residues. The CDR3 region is CASSFGPREQYV. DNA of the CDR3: TGTGCCAGCAGTTTTGGCCCCAGGGAGCAGTACGTC.

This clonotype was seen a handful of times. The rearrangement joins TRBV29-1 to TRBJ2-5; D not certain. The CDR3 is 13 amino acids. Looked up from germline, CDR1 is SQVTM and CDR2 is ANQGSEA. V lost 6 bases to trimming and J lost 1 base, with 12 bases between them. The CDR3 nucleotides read TGCAGCGTCGCCTGGACGGTCCAAGAGACCCAGTACTTC. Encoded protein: CSVAWTVQETQYF.

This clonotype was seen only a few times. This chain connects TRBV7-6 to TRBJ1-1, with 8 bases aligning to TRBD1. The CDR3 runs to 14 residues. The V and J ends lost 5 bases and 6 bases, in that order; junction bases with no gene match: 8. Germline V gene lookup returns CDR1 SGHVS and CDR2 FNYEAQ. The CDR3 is CASSSTGGDSEAFF. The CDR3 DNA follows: TGTGCCAGCAGCAGTACAGGGGGGGATTCTGAAGCTTTCTTT.

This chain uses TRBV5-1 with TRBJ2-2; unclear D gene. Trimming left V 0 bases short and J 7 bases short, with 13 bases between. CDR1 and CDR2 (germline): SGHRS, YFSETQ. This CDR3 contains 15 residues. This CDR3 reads CASSLGTPESGELFF. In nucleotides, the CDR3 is TGCGCCAGCAGCTTGGGAACGCCGGAGAGCGGGGAGCTGTTTTTT.

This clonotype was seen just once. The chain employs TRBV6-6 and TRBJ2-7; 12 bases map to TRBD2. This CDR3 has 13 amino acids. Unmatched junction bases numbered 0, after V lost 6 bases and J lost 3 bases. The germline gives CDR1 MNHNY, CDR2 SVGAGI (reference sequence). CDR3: CASRTSGGYEQYV. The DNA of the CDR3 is TGTGCCAGCAGGACTAGCGGGGGCTACGAGCAGTACGTC.

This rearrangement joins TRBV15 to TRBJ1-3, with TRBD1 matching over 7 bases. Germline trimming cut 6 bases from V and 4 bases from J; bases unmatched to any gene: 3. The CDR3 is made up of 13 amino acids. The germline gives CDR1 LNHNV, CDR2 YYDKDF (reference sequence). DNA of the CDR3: TGTGCCACCAGACTACAGGGGGGAAACACCATATATTTT. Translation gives CATRLQGGNTIYF.

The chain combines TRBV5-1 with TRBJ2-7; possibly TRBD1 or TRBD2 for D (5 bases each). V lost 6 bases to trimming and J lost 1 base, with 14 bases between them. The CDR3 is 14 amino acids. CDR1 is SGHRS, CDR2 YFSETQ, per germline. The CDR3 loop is CASKRDVGSYEQYF. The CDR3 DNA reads TGCGCCAGCAAGAGGGACGTGGGTTCCTACGAGCAGTACTTC.

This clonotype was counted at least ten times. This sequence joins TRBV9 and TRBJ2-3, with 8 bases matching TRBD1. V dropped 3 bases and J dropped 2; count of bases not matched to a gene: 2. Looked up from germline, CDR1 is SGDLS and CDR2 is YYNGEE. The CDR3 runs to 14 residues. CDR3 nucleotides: TGTGCCAGCAGCGGGGGACAGGTCACAGATACGCAGTATTTT. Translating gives CASSGGQVTDTQYF.

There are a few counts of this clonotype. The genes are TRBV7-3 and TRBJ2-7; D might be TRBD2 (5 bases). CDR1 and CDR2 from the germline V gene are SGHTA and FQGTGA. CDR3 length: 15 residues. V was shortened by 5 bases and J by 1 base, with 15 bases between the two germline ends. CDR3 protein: CASSARTPGSYEQYF. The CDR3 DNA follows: TGTGCCAGCAGCGCTCGGACTCCGGGGTCCTACGAGCAGTACTTC.

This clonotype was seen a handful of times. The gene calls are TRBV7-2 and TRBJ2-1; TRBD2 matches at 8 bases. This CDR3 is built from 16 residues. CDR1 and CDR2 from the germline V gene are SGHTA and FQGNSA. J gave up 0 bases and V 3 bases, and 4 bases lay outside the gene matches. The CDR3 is CASSFRTSGSYNEQFF. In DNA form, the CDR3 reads TGTGCCAGCAGCTTCCGAACTAGCGGCTCCTACAATGAGCAGTTCTTC.

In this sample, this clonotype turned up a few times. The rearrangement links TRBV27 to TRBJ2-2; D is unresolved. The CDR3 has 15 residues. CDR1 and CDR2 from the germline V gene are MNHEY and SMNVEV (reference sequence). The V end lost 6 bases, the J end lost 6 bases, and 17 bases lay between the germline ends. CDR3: CASSLGGLLAGELFF. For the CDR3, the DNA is TGTGCCAGCAGCTTAGGTGGTTTACTGGCCGGGGAGCTGTTTTTT.

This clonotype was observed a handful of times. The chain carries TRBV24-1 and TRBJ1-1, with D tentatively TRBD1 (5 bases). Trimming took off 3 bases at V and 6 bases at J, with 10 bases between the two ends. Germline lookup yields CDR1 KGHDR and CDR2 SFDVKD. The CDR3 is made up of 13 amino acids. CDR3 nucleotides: TGTGCCACCAGTGATAATGGCAGGGCTGAAGCTTTCTTT. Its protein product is CATSDNGRAEAFF.

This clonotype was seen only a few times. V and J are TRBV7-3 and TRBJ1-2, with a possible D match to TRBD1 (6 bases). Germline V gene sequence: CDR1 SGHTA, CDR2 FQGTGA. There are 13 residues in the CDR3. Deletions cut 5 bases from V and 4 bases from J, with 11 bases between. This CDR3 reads CASSLSGAYGYTF. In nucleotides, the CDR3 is TGTGCCAGCAGCCTCTCGGGGGCCTATGGCTACACCTTC.

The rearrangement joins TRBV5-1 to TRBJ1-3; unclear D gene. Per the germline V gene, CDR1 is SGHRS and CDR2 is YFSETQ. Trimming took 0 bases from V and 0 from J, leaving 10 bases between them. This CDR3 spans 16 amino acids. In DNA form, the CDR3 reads TGCGCCAGCAGCTTGGAGGCCAGCCTCTCTGGAAACACCATATATTTT. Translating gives CASSLEASLSGNTIYF.

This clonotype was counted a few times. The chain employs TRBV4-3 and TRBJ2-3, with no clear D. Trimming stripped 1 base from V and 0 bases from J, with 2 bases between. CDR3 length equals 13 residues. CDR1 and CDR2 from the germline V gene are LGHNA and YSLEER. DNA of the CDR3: TGCGCCAGCAGCCAAGTTAGCACAGATACGCAGTATTTT. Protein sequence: CASSQVSTDTQYF.

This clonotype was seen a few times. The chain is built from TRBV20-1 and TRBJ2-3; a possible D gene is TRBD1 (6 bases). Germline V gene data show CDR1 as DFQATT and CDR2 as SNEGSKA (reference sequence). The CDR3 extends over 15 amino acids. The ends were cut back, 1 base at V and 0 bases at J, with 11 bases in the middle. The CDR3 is CSARGHGQSTDTQYF. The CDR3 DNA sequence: TGCAGTGCTAGAGGTCACGGACAGAGCACAGATACGCAGTATTTT.

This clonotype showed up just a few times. In nucleotides, the CDR3 is TGCGCCAGCAGCTTCACAGGGACTAGAGGCTACACCTTC. Translated, it gives CASSFTGTRGYTF. The J gene is TRBJ1-2, the V gene TRBV5-1, with D possibly TRBD1 on 6 matching bases. Trimming cost V 2 bases and J 8 bases, with 13 bases left between them. The CDR3 consists of 13 residues. Germline V CDR1 and CDR2: SGHRS, YFSETQ.

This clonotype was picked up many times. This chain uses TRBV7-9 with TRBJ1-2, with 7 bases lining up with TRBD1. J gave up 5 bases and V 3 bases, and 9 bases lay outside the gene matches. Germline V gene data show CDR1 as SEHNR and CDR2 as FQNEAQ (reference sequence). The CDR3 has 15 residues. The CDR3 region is CASSLGDREAYGYTF. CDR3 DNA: TGTGCCAGCAGCTTGGGTGACAGGGAGGCGTATGGCTACACCTTC.

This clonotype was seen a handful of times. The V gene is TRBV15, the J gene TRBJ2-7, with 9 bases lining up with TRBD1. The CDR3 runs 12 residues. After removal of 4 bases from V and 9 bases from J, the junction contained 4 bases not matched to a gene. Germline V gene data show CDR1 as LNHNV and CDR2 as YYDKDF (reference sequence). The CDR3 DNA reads TGTGCCACCAGCACAATGGACAGGGGGCAGTACTTC. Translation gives CATSTMDRGQYF.

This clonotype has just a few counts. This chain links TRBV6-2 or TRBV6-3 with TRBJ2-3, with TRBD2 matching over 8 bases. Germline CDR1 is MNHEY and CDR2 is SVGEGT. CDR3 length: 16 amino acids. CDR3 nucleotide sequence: TGTGCGGGGGCTGCTAGCGGGCTGATTAGCACAGATACGCAGTATTTT. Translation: CAGAASGLISTDTQYF.

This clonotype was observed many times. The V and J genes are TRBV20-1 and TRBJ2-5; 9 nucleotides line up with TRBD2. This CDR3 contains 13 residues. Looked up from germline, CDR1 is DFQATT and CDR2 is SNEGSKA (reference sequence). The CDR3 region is CRLASGGIETQYF. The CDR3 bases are TGCAGGCTTGCGAGCGGGGGGATCGAGACCCAGTACTTC.

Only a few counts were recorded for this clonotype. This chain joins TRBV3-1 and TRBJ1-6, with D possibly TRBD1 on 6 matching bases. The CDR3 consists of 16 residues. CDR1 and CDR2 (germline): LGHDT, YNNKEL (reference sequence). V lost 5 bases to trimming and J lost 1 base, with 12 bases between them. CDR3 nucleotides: TGTGCCAGCAGCTCGGAAGGGGGGTCCTATAATTCACCCCTCCACTTT. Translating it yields CASSSEGGSYNSPLHF.

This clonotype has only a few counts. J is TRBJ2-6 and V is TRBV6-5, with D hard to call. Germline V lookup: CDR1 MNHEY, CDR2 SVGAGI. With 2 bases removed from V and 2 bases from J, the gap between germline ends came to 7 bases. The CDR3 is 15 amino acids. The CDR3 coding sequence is TGTGCCAGCAGTTACGGGAAGGCTGGGGCCAACGTCCTGACTTTC. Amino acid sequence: CASSYGKAGANVLTF.

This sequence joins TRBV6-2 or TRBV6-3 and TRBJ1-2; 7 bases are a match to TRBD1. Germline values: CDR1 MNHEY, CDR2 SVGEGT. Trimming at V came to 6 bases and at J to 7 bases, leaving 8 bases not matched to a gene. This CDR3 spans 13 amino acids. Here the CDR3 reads CASSPDRESGYTF. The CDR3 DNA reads TGTGCCAGCAGCCCCGACAGGGAATCTGGCTACACCTTC.

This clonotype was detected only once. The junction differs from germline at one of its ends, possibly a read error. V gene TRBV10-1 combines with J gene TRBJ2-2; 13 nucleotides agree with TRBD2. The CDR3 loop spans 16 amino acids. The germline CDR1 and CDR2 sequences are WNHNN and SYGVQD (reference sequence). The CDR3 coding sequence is TGCGCCATCTTGACTAGCGGGGGGCCGGTGTCCGGGGAGATGTTTTTT. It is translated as CAILTSGGPVSGEMFF.

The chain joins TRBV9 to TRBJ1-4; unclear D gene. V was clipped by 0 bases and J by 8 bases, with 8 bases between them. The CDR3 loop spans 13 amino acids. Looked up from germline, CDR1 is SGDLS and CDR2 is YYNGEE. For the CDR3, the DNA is TGTGCCAGCAGCGTAGGGGCGTACGAAAAACTGTTTTTT. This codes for CASSVGAYEKLFF.

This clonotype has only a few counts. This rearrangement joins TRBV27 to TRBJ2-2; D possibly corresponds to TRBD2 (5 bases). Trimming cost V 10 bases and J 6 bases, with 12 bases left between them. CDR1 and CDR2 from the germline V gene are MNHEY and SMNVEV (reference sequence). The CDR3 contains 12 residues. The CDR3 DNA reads TGTGCCACCACCCGGGGATCCGGGGAGCTGTTTTTT. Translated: CATTRGSGELFF.